What follows are 12 T cell receptor beta chains derived from one specimen sequenced in a study of T-cell memory formation after mild COVID-19. TCRdb reanalysed the 5' RACE reads using MiXCR and keeps one entry per CDR3 protein. The sample holds about 340,000 distinct CDR3 sequences; 13% are singletons and the top ten take about a fifth. Sequenced input: PBMCs or a T cell subset sorted from them (not recorded which). The receptors here all came from a man aged 18 to 29 who had mild COVID-19 (a few samples of this study predate the infection). Cell type and time point are not known.

This clonotype was found many times. The V call is TRBV29-1, the J call TRBJ1-1; D remains unclear. Germline V gene lookup returns CDR1 SQVTM and CDR2 ANQGSEA. V was cut by 6 bases and J by 0 bases, with 20 bases left in between. This CDR3 region has 16 residues. The CDR3 is CSVLEVWNFMNTEAFF. For the CDR3, the DNA is TGCAGCGTCCTCGAAGTTTGGAACTTCATGAACACTGAAGCTTTCTTT.

This sequence joins TRBV5-1 and TRBJ2-1; perhaps TRBD2 as D (6 bases). The V gene's germline CDR1 is SGHRS and CDR2 YFSETQ. V was shortened by 2 bases and J by 8 bases, with 14 bases between the two germline ends. The length of the CDR3 is 14 residues. The DNA of the CDR3 is TGCGCCAGCAGCTTCAGGGAGGTGGCGTATGAGCAGTTCTTC. This codes for CASSFREVAYEQFF.

This clonotype came up a few times. The CDR3 nucleotides are TGTGCCAGCAGTCCGATTGACAGAGATCAGCCCCAGCATTTT. Protein sequence: CASSPIDRDQPQHF. V and J are TRBV12-3 or TRBV12-4 and TRBJ1-5; D may be TRBD1 (5 bases). The CDR3 has 14 amino acids. V was pared by 5 bases and J by 5 bases, with 13 bases between.

V usage is TRBV5-6 and J usage is TRBJ1-5, with TRBD1 matching 11 bases. V lost 3 bases and J lost 6; bases outside the gene matches: 5. CDR1 and CDR2 (germline): SGHDT, YYEEEE. CDR3 length: 15 residues. The CDR3 sequence is CASSYGTGGPQPQHF. For the CDR3, the DNA is TGTGCCAGCAGCTACGGGACAGGGGGGCCTCAGCCCCAGCATTTT. Complete variable domain (other parts from reference TRBV5-6 and TRBJ1-5): DAGVTQSPTHLIKTRGQQVTLRCSPKSGHDTVSWYQQALGQGPQFIFQYYEEEERQRGNFPDRFSGHQFPNYSSELNVNALLLGDSALYLCASSYGTGGPQPQHFGDGTRLSIL.

DNA for the CDR3: TGTGCCAGCAGCCCCTCCGCTAGCAACCTATACGAGCAGTACTTC. Translated, it gives CASSPSASNLYEQYF. This chain links TRBV7-2 with TRBJ2-7; possibly TRBD2 for D (5 bases). The CDR3 has 15 amino acids. With 5 bases removed from V and 4 bases from J, the gap between germline ends came to 18 bases. CDR1 is SGHTA and CDR2 is FQGNSA in the germline V gene. The full variable domain, rest sourced from reference TRBV7-2 and TRBJ2-7, is GAGVSQSPSNKVTEKGKDVELRCDPISGHTALYWYRQSLGQGLEFLIYFQGNSAPDKSGLPSDRFSAERTGGSVSTLTIQRTQQEDSAVYLCASSPSASNLYEQYFGPGTRLTVT.

This clonotype was counted between two and nine times. The chain links TRBV4-1 to TRBJ2-3, with a weak D call TRBD2 (7 bases). Between the trimmed V and J ends, which lost 5 bases and 2 bases, there was a span of 17 bases. Germline CDR1 reads MGHRA; CDR2 reads YSYEKL. The CDR3 contains 16 residues. CDR3 amino acids: CASSAPLRGLTDTQYF. CDR3 in DNA: TGCGCCAGCAGCGCCCCCCTGCGGGGGCTCACAGATACGCAGTATTTT.

J is TRBJ2-1 and V is TRBV11-2, with TRBD1 matching over 9 bases. The germline V gene encodes CDR1 SGHAT and CDR2 FQNNGV. Trimming removed 5 bases from V and 10 bases from J; junction bases left unmatched: 15. This CDR3 region has 16 residues. As DNA, the CDR3 is TGTGCCAGCAGCCCTGGGGAGGACAGGGGAACCCACGAGCAGTTCTTC. Translation: CASSPGEDRGTHEQFF.

This clonotype has only a few counts. The gene calls are TRBV20-1 and TRBJ2-6; D unclear. Germline CDR1 DFQATT, CDR2 SNEGSKA (reference sequence). Deletions cut 5 bases from V and 3 bases from J, with 8 bases between. The CDR3 loop spans 13 amino acids. The CDR3, as DNA: TGCAGTGCTGCTCCCAATGGGGCCAACGTCCTGACTTTC. Protein product: CSAAPNGANVLTF.

V usage is TRBV4-1 and J usage is TRBJ1-3; 10 bases match TRBD1. This CDR3 spans 17 amino acids. The V gene end was trimmed by 1 base and the J gene end by 1 base; junction bases not matched to a gene: 4. Germline values: CDR1 MGHRA, CDR2 YSYEKL. The chain's CDR3 is CASSQGLDRGSGNTIYF. DNA of the CDR3: TGCGCCAGCAGCCAAGGTCTGGACAGGGGGTCTGGAAACACCATATATTTT.

The chain joins TRBV10-3 to TRBJ2-3; 11 bases are a match to TRBD2. The CDR3 runs to 14 residues. The ends lost 7 bases at V and 3 bases at J; junction bases unmatched: 3. The germline V gene encodes CDR1 ENHRY and CDR2 SYGVKD. The CDR3 region is CAIKPSGGTDTQYF. The CDR3 region has the DNA TGTGCCATCAAACCTAGCGGGGGGACAGATACGCAGTATTTT.

The table lists this clonotype with many counts. The rearrangement uses TRBV7-9 and TRBJ2-3; 7 nucleotides line up with TRBD2. V trimming: 1 base; J trimming: 1 base; junction bases outside the gene matches: 2. CDR1 and CDR2 (germline): SEHNR, FQNEAQ (reference sequence). The CDR3 loop spans 15 amino acids. The CDR3 protein is CASSLERGGTDTQYF. The DNA for the CDR3 is TGTGCCAGCAGCTTAGAGCGGGGTGGCACAGATACGCAGTATTTT. Combining the CDR3 with reference TRBV7-9 and TRBJ2-3 gives the whole variable domain DTGVSQNPRHKITKRGQNVTFRCDPISEHNRLYWYRQTLGQGPEFLTYFQNEAQLEKSRLLSDRFSAERPKGSFSTLEIQRTEQGDSAMYLCASSLERGGTDTQYFGPGTRLTVL.

This clonotype was counted at least ten times. The V call is TRBV5-1, the J call TRBJ2-5, with 8 bases identical to TRBD1. The CDR3 sequence is 15 residues long. The junction had 14 bases not matched to a gene; V was cut back by 1 base and J by 12 bases. CDR1 SGHRS and CDR2 YFSETQ come from the germline V gene. CDR3 region: CASSLRRTGPRPEYF. As DNA, the CDR3 is TGCGCCAGCAGCTTGCGCCGGACAGGGCCTAGGCCGGAGTACTTC.